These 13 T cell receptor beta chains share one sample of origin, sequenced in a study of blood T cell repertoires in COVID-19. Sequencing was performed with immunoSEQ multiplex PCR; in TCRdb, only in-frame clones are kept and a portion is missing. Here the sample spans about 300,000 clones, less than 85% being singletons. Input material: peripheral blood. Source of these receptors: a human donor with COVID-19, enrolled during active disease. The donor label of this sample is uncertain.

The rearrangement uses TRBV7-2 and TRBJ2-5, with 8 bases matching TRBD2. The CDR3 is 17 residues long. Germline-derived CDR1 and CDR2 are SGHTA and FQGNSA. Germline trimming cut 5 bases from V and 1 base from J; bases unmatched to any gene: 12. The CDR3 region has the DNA TGTGCCAGCAGCGATCCCCGGGAGGGCAGGGCCCAAGAGACCCAGTACTTC. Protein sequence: CASSDPREGRAQETQYF.

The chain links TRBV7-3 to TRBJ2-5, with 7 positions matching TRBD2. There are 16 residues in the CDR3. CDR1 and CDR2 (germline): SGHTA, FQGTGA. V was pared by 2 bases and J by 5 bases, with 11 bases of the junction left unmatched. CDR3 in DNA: TGTGCCAGCAGCTTAGACGCACTAGCGCCCGGGGAGACCCAGTACTTC. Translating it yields CASSLDALAPGETQYF.

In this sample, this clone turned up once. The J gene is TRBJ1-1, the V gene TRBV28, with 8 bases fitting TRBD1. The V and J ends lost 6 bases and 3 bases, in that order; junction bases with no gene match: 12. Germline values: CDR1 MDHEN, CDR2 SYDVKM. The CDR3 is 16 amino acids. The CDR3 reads CASRKTGQGSDTEAFF. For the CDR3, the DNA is TGTGCCAGCAGGAAAACCGGACAGGGATCGGACACTGAAGCTTTCTTT.

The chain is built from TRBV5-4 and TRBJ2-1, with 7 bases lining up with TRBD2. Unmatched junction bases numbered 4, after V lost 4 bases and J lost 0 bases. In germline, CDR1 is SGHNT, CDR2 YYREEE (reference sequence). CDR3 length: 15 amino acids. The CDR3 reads CASSPERDSYNEQFF. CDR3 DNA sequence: TGTGCCAGCAGCCCAGAGCGGGACTCCTACAATGAGCAGTTCTTC.

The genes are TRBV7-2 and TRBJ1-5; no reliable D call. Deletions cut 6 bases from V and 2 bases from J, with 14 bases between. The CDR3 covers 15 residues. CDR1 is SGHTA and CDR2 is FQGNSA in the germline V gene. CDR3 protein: CASSLSERGNQPQHF. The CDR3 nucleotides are TGTGCCAGCAGTTTGAGTGAGAGGGGCAATCAGCCCCAGCATTTT.

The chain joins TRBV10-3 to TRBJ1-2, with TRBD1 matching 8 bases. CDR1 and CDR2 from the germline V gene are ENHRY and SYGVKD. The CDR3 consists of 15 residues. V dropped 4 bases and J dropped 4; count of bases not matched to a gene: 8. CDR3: CAISGTRGQGYGYTF. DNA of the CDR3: TGTGCCATCAGTGGAACCAGGGGGCAAGGCTATGGCTACACCTTC.

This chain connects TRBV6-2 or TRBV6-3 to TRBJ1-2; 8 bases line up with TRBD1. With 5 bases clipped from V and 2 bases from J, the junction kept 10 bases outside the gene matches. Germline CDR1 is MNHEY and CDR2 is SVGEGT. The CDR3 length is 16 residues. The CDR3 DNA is TGTGCCAGCAGTCCCCCCCAGGGGGCGCGGAACTATGGCTACACCTTC. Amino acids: CASSPPQGARNYGYTF.

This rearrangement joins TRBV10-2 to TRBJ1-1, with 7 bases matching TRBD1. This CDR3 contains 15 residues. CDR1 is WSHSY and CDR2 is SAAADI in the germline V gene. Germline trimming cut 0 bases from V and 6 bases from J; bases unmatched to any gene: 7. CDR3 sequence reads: CASSESYRGRAEAFF. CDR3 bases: TGCGCCAGCAGTGAGTCGTACAGGGGAAGAGCTGAAGCTTTCTTT.

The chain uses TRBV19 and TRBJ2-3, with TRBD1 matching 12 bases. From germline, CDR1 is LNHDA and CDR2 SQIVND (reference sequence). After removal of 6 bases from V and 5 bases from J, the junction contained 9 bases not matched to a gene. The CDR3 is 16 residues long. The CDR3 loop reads CASRAPGQGAGDTQYF. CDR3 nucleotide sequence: TGTGCCAGTAGGGCACCGGGACAGGGGGCAGGAGATACGCAGTATTTT.

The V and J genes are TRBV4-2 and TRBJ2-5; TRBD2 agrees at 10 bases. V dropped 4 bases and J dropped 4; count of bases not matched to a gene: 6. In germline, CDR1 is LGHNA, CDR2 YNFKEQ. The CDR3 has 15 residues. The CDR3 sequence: CASSLVSGRGETQYF. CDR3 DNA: TGTGCCAGCAGCCTCGTAAGCGGGAGGGGAGAGACCCAGTACTTC.

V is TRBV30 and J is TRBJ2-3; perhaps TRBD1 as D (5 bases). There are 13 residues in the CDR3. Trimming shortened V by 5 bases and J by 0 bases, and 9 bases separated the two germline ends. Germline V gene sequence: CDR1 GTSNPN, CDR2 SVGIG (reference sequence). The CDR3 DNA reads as TGTGCCTGGGAAGCAGGGAGCACAGATACGCAGTATTTT. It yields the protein CAWEAGSTDTQYF.

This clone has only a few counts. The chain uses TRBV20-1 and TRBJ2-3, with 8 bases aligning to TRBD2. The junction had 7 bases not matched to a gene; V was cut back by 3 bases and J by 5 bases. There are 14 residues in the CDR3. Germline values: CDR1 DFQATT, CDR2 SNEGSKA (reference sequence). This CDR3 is CSASLVRGVDTQYF. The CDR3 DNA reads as TGCAGTGCTAGTCTAGTGCGGGGGGTAGATACGCAGTATTTT.

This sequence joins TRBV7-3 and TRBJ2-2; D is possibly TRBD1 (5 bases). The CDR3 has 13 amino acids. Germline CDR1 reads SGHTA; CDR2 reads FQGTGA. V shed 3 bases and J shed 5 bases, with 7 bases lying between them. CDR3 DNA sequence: TGTGCCAGCAGCTTCTCAGGGACCGGGGAGCTGTTTTTT. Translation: CASSFSGTGELFF.